This section outlines one TCR beta chain sequence together with its context. TCRdb's copy holds only in-frame clones and misses some; the assay was immunoSEQ multiplex PCR. Among some 120,000 clones listed, around 90% were seen once. This sample is drawn from a study of blood T cell repertoires in COVID-19. This CDR3 contains 20 residues. Germline V CDR1 and CDR2: LGHDT, YNNKEL (reference sequence). Trimming took off 0 bases at V and 4 bases at J, with 26 bases between the two ends. Sample: peripheral blood. The chain links TRBV3-1 (or the pseudogene TRBV3-2) to TRBJ2-3; maybe TRBD2 (5 bases). The origin of this receptor is a man in his 60s with COVID-19, enrolled during active disease. The CDR3 DNA reads TGTGCCAGCAGCCAAGAGCCCCCAACTAGGGAAGTAAGCGTCCCAGATACGCAGTATTTT. This sequence encodes CASSQEPPTREVSVPDTQYF.